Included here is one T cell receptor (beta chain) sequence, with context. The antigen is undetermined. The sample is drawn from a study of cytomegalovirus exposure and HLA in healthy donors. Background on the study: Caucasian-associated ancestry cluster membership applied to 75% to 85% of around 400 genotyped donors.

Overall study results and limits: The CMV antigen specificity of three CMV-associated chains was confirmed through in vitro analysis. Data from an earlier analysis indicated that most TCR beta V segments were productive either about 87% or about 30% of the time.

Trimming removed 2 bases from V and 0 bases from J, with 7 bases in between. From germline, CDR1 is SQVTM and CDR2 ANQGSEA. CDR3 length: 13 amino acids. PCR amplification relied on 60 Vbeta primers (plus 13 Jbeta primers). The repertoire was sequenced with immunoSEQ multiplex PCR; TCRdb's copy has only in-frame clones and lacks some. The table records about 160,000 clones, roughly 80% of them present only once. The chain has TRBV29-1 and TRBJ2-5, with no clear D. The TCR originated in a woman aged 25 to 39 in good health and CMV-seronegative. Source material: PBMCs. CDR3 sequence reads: CSVERTNQETQYF. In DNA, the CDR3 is TGCAGCGTTGAAAGAACTAACCAAGAGACCCAGTACTTC.